The source of this TCR beta chain is a study of cytomegalovirus exposure and HLA in healthy donors. The PCR ran on 60 Vbeta and 13 Jbeta primers. Method: immunoSEQ multiplex PCR; TCRdb's copy keeps in-frame clones and lacks some. The sample includes around 67,000 clones, approximately 74% seen only once; the top ten take over 20%. This clonotype was obtained from a woman younger than 45 in good health and CMV-seropositive. The sample taken for sequencing was PBMCs.

In DNA, the CDR3 is TGTGCCAGAAGTAGCGGTTCCTACGAGCAGTACTTC. Protein: CARSSGSYEQYF. The chain is built from TRBV2 and TRBJ2-7; maybe TRBD2 (6 bases). Germline CDR1 is SNHLY and CDR2 is FYNNEI. The CDR3 covers 12 residues. Deletions cut 9 bases from V and 1 base from J, with 10 bases between.